Below, 29 T cell receptor beta chains from the same sample are listed, as sequenced in a study of identical twins listed by TCRdb under 2016. Library construction relied on 5' RACE. The sequencer listed for this sample is Illumina HiSeq 2000. TCRdb took the public reads, trimmed them with fastp at Q25, ran MiXCR for clone calling and kept in-frame beta chains. Rows with one shared CDR3 protein collapse into an entry with the most common genes and DNA. For this sample there are 1.5 million to 2 million distinct CDR3 sequences; roughly 35% appear just once. The top ten hold roughly 0.3% of the sample. Sequences were obtained from cord blood. These receptor sequences come from a newborn girl in good health.

The genes are TRBV12-3 or TRBV12-4 and TRBJ1-5, with TRBD1 identical over 7 bases. This CDR3 has 15 residues. With V trimmed by 3 bases and J by 6 bases, 8 bases remained unmatched. DNA for the CDR3: TGTGCCAGCAGTTTCTACAGGGGAGTGGGTCAGCCCCAGCATTTT. Protein sequence: CASSFYRGVGQPQHF.

The rearrangement uses TRBV21-1 and TRBJ2-3; whether TRBD1, the table's D call, matches the DNA was not checked. TRBV21-1 is recorded as a pseudogene. The CDR3 spans 18 residues. DNA for the CDR3: TGTGCCAGCAGCAATCTTCGTCCCGCGGGGCCTGTCACAGATACGCAGTATTTT. Its translation is CASSNLRPAGPVTDTQYF.

The chain has TRBV6-2 or TRBV6-3 and TRBJ1-6; no clear D gene. CDR3 size: 15 residues. V was trimmed by 2 bases and J by 1 base, leaving 6 bases between them. CDR1 and CDR2 (germline): MNHEY, SVGEGT. CDR3 coding DNA: TGTGCCAGCAGTTACAGGCGGTCCTATAATTCACCCCTCCACTTT. This codes for CASSYRRSYNSPLHF.

V and J are TRBV20-1 and TRBJ1-2; D gene uncertain. This CDR3 is built from 11 residues. Germline-derived CDR1 and CDR2 are DFQATT and SNEGSKA (reference sequence). Between the trimmed V and J ends, which lost 6 bases and 8 bases, there was a span of 13 bases. The CDR3 spells CSARWGGGYTF. CDR3 in DNA: TGCAGTGCCAGATGGGGAGGCGGCTACACCTTC.

This clonotype has only a few counts. The chain is built from TRBV20-1 and TRBJ2-1; D gene ambiguous. V lost 4 bases to trimming and J lost 4 bases, with 14 bases between them. CDR1 is DFQATT, CDR2 SNEGSKA, per germline (reference sequence). This CDR3 is 14 amino acids long. The CDR3, as DNA: TGCAGTGCTAAGATAGCAACGCTGTACAATGAGCAGTTCTTC. It codes for CSAKIATLYNEQFF.

The V gene is TRBV20-1, the J gene TRBJ2-7, with 14 bases aligning to TRBD2. CDR1 and CDR2 from the germline V gene are DFQATT and SNEGSKA (reference sequence). With V trimmed by 5 bases and J by 5 bases, 8 bases remained unmatched. The CDR3 covers 15 residues. The CDR3 DNA follows: TGCAGTGCTCGATCGGGGACTAGCGGGAGAGACGAGCAGTACTTC. Protein product: CSARSGTSGRDEQYF.

J is TRBJ1-1 and V is TRBV6-1; TRBD1 might be the D (5 bases). Per germline, CDR1 MNHNS and CDR2 SASEGT. V was trimmed by 3 bases and J by 3 bases, leaving 11 bases between them. The CDR3 covers 14 residues. The DNA for the CDR3 is TGTGCCAGCAGTGAGGTGCAGGGCGACACTGAAGCTTTCTTT. Its protein product is CASSEVQGDTEAFF.

V and J are TRBV5-1 and TRBJ1-4, with D perhaps TRBD1 (5 bases). V dropped 4 bases and J dropped 1 base, with 8 bases sitting between them. Germline lookup yields CDR1 SGHRS and CDR2 YFSETQ. The CDR3 spans 14 residues. CDR3 sequence reads: CASSRDGTNEKLFF. CDR3 nucleotide sequence: TGCGCCAGCAGCCGGGACGGAACTAATGAAAAACTGTTTTTT.

The chain has TRBV4-1 and TRBJ2-4; no clear D gene. The CDR3 consists of 14 residues. The germline gives CDR1 MGHRA, CDR2 YSYEKL. Trimming took off 2 bases at V and 0 bases at J, with 5 bases between the two ends. This CDR3 reads CASSQPPAKNIQYF. As DNA, the CDR3 is TGCGCCAGCAGCCAACCCCCAGCCAAAAACATTCAGTACTTC.

This clonotype has ten or more counts. The rearrangement links TRBV6-5 to TRBJ2-7, with TRBD2 identical over 7 bases. Germline V gives CDR1 MNHEY, CDR2 SVGAGI. The CDR3 spans 14 residues. V shed 4 bases and J 0 bases; nucleotides not matched to a gene: 3. CDR3 coding DNA: TGTGCCAGCAGTTTGACTAGCAGCTCCTACGAGCAGTACTTC. Protein sequence: CASSLTSSSYEQYF.

There are a few counts of this clonotype. This rearrangement joins TRBV20-1 to TRBJ1-2; weak D call: TRBD1 (6 bases). The ends were cut back, 3 bases at V and 1 base at J, with 12 bases in the middle. The germline V gene has CDR1 DFQATT and CDR2 SNEGSKA (reference sequence). This CDR3 is 14 amino acids long. For the CDR3, the DNA is TGCAGTGCTAGCCCGGGACATCTTAACTATGGCTACACCTTC. This translates into CSASPGHLNYGYTF.

This clonotype was detected only a few times. V gene TRBV11-2 combines with J gene TRBJ2-1, with 8 bases fitting TRBD2. Judging by the DNA end, TRBJ2-7 fits better; the J call may be wrong. This CDR3 contains 16 residues. Germline CDR1 SGHAT, CDR2 FQNNGV. The CDR3 sequence is CASSSLSGATYNEQYF. The CDR3 nucleotides are TGTGCCAGCAGCTCCCTTAGCGGGGCCACCTACAATGAGCAGTACTTC.

This clonotype has at least ten counts. The chain combines TRBV29-1 with TRBJ2-4; D ambiguous. The CDR3 sequence is 12 residues long. Trimming shortened V by 4 bases and J by 2 bases, and 6 bases separated the two germline ends. Per germline, CDR1 SQVTM and CDR2 ANQGSEA. CDR3 coding DNA: TGCAGCGTTGGGTCAACCAAAAACATTCAGTACTTC. This gives the protein CSVGSTKNIQYF.

This clonotype was detected once. One junction end does not reproduce the germline sequence, and a read error may be involved. The chain links TRBV5-1 to TRBJ2-7; tentatively, D is TRBD2 (5 bases). Germline V lookup: CDR1 SGHRS, CDR2 YFSETQ. The CDR3 covers 16 residues. CDR3 amino acids: CDSSGGLNALSYEQYF. The CDR3 DNA follows: TGCGACAGCAGCGGCGGACTGAATGCCCTCTCCTACGAGCAGTACTTC.

The rearrangement joins TRBV3-1 to TRBJ2-7, with D unresolved. The CDR3 sequence is 15 residues long. Trimming cost V 0 bases and J 4 bases, with 13 bases left between them. CDR1 is LGHDT and CDR2 is YNNKEL in the germline V gene (reference sequence). The CDR3: CASSQDGHQVYEQYF. CDR3 nucleotides: TGTGCCAGCAGCCAAGATGGTCACCAGGTTTACGAGCAGTACTTC.

V and J are TRBV2 and TRBJ2-7; 7 positions agree with TRBD2. The CDR3 loop spans 15 amino acids. Germline V gene sequence: CDR1 SNHLY, CDR2 FYNNEI. V lost 8 bases to trimming and J lost 11 bases; unmatched junction nucleotides: 21. Here the CDR3 reads CASSQSRDYKGGEYF. The CDR3 DNA follows: TGTGCCAGCTCCCAATCTAGGGACTATAAGGGTGGGGAGTACTTC.

The chain combines TRBV20-1 with TRBJ2-4; D perhaps matches TRBD2 (7 bases). CDR1 is DFQATT, CDR2 SNEGSKA, per germline (reference sequence). CDR3 length equals 16 residues. V lost 0 bases, J lost 5 bases, and 17 bases lay in between. The CDR3 spells CSARDLRTRGENIQYF. In DNA, the CDR3 is TGCAGTGCTAGAGATCTCCGGACTAGGGGGGAAAACATTCAGTACTTC.

This chain connects TRBV12-3 or TRBV12-4 to TRBJ1-1, with unresolved D. The length of the CDR3 is 14 residues. V was clipped by 0 bases and J by 4 bases, with 9 bases between them. This chain's CDR3 is CASSLAGSTTEAFF. The CDR3 DNA reads as TGTGCCAGCAGTTTAGCGGGCTCTACCACTGAAGCTTTCTTT.

The gene calls are TRBV12-3 or TRBV12-4 and TRBJ1-5, with D possibly matching TRBD1 (5 bases). The length of the CDR3 is 14 residues. V gave up 3 bases and J gave up 4 bases, with 10 bases separating them. Here the CDR3 DNA reads TGTGCCAGCAGTTTGAGCAGGGAAAATCAGCCCCAGCATTTT. Its translation: CASSLSRENQPQHF.

This clonotype is a singleton in its sample. Just one base apart from a much larger clone, this may be a read error. This sequence joins TRBV5-1 and TRBJ2-5; D possibly uses TRBD1 or TRBD2 (5 bases each). The V end was cut by 4 bases, the J end by 2 bases, with 12 bases between. This CDR3 region has 14 residues. Per the germline V gene, CDR1 is SGHRS and CDR2 is YFSETQ. The CDR3 DNA sequence: TGCGCCAGCAGCCCGGGACGGCAACAAGAGACCCAGTACTTC. It is translated as CASSPGRQQETQYF.

For this clonotype: At one boundary the junction diverges from the germline segment, which might be a read error. This rearrangement joins TRBV28 to TRBJ2-3; possibly TRBD2 for D (5 bases). Germline-derived CDR1 and CDR2 are MDHEN and SYDVKM. The CDR3 is 16 amino acids. The DNA of the CDR3 is TGTGCCCGCAGTTTATTTTCGGGGAAGTGGACAGATACGCAGTATTTT. Translation: CARSLFSGKWTDTQYF.

The J gene is TRBJ1-1, the V gene TRBV29-1; a possible D gene is TRBD1 (6 bases). Germline V gives CDR1 SQVTM, CDR2 ANQGSEA. Trimming removed 3 bases at V and 11 bases at J, with 19 bases between. This CDR3 has 13 amino acids. The CDR3 region has the DNA TGCAGCGTTGACCCGAGGACAGTGGAGTATGCTTTCTTT. Encoded protein: CSVDPRTVEYAFF.

The J gene is TRBJ1-4, the V gene TRBV19; TRBD1 is a possible D gene (6 bases). Germline V lookup: CDR1 LNHDA, CDR2 SQIVND (reference sequence). The germline V and J ends were trimmed by 4 bases and 7 bases, with 7 bases remaining between them. This CDR3 contains 12 residues. This chain's CDR3 is CASSKQGEKLFF. The CDR3 DNA reads TGTGCCAGTAGTAAACAGGGTGAAAAACTGTTTTTT.

This clonotype was recorded a few times. The genes are TRBV14 and TRBJ1-1; the D gene is possibly TRBD1 (6 bases). The germline V gene has CDR1 SGHDN and CDR2 FVKESK. The CDR3 consists of 16 residues. V shed 4 bases and J shed 1 base, with 16 bases lying between them. The CDR3 sequence is CASSLSQGLGNTEAFF. In nucleotides, the CDR3 is TGTGCCAGCAGCCTAAGTCAGGGGCTCGGGAACACTGAAGCTTTCTTT. The full variable domain, rest sourced from reference TRBV14 and TRBJ1-1, is EAGVTQFPSHSVIEKGQTVTLRCDPISGHDNLYWYRRVMGKEIKFLLHFVKESKQDESGMPNNRFLAERTGGTYSTLKVQPAELEDSGVYFCASSLSQGLGNTEAFFGQGTRLTVV.

This clonotype appeared a few times. The rearrangement uses TRBV20-1 and TRBJ2-7; 9 bases align to TRBD1. There are 15 residues in the CDR3. Per the germline V gene, CDR1 is DFQATT and CDR2 is SNEGSKA (reference sequence). After removal of 5 bases from V and 1 base from J, the junction contained 9 bases not matched to a gene. CDR3 sequence (DNA): TGCAGTGCTTGTCCCGTCGGGACAGGGTCCTACGAGCAGTACTTC. It is translated as CSACPVGTGSYEQYF.

This chain uses TRBV21-1 with TRBJ2-1; the D segment call TRBD1 is taken from the table without a DNA check. TRBV21-1 is a recognized pseudogene. The length of the CDR3 is 17 residues. The CDR3 DNA reads TGTGCCAGCAGCCTAGAGGACAGGGGGAGTCTCTACAATGAGCAGTTCTTC. Translated: CASSLEDRGSLYNEQFF.

The table lists this clonotype with a few counts. The chain links TRBV4-2 to TRBJ2-3, with TRBD2 matching 11 bases. Trimming took 1 base from V and 5 from J; bases not matched to a gene: 8. CDR3 length: 17 residues. From germline, CDR1 is LGHNA and CDR2 YNFKEQ. The CDR3 bases are TGTGCCAGCAGCCAAGCCTCTATAGCGGGAGGGCGAGATACGCAGTATTTT. Amino acids: CASSQASIAGGRDTQYF.

The rearrangement links TRBV10-3 to TRBJ2-1; D gene ambiguous. Trimming took off 6 bases at V and 0 bases at J, with 12 bases between the two ends. The germline gives CDR1 ENHRY, CDR2 SYGVKD. CDR3 length: 15 residues. The CDR3 here is CAIRDPLGSYNEQFF. CDR3 nucleotides: TGTGCCATCAGGGATCCTTTAGGCTCCTACAATGAGCAGTTCTTC.

In its sample, this clonotype was seen a few times. The V and J genes are TRBV10-3 and TRBJ2-7; TRBD1 or TRBD2 may be the D gene (5 bases each). Germline CDR1 is ENHRY and CDR2 is SYGVKD. The CDR3 consists of 13 residues. V gave up 3 bases and J gave up 5 bases, with 11 bases separating them. DNA of the CDR3: TGTGCCATCAGTGACCCACGGGGCCACGAGCAGTACTTC. It translates to CAISDPRGHEQYF.